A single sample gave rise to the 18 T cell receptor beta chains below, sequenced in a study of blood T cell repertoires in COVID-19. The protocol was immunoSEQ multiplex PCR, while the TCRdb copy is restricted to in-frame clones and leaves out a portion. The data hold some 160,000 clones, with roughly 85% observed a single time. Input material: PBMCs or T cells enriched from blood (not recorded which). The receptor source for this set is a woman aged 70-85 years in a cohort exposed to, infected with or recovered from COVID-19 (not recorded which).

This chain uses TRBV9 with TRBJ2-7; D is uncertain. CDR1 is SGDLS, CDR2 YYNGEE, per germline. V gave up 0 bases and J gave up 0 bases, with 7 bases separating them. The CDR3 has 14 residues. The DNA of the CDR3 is TGTGCCAGCAGCGTAGGCCCCAGCTCCTACGAGCAGTACTTC. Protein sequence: CASSVGPSSYEQYF.

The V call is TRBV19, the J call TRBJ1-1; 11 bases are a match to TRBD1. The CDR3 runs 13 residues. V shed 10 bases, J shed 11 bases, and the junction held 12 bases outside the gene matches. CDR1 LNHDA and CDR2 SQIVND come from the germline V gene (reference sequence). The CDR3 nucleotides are TGTGCCACCGCCGGGACAGGGGGTTTAGGGGCTTTCTTT. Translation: CATAGTGGLGAFF. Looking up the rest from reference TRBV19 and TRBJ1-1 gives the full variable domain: DGGITQSPKYLFRKEGQNVTLSCEQNLNHDAMYWYRQDPGQGLRLIYYSQIVNDFQKGDIAEGYSVSREKKESFPLTVTSAQKNPTAFYLCATAGTGGLGAFFGQGTRLTVV.

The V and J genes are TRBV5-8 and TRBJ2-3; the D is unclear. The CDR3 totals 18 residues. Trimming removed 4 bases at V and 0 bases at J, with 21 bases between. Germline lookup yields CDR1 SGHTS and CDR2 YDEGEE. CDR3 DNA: TGTGCCAGCAGCCTTTTTCCCCGGCTAGGTGGGAGCACAGATACGCAGTATTTT. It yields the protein CASSLFPRLGGSTDTQYF.

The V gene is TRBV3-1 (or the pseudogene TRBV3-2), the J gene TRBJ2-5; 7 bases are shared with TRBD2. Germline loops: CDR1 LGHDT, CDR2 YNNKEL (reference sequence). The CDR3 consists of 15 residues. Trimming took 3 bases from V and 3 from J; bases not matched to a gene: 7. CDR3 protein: CASSQSREGKETQYF. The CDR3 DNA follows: TGTGCCAGCAGCCAGTCCAGGGAGGGCAAAGAGACCCAGTACTTC.

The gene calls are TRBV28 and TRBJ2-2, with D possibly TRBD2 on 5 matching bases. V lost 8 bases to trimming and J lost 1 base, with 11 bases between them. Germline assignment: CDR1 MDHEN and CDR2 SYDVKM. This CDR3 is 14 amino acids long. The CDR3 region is CASLASMNTGELFF. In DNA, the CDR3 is TGTGCCAGCTTAGCGAGCATGAACACCGGGGAGCTGTTTTTT.

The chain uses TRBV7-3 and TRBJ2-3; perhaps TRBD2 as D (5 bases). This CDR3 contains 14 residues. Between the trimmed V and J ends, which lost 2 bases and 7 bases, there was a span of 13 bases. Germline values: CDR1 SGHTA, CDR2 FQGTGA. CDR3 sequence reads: CASSLGLGVYTQYF. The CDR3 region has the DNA TGTGCCAGCAGCTTAGGGCTGGGAGTCTATACGCAGTATTTT.

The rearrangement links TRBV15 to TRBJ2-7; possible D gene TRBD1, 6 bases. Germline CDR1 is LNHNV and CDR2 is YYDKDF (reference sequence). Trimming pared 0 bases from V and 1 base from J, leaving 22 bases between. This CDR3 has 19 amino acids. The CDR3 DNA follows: TGTGCCACCAGCAGAGATATTACAGGGACCAGAGTGAATTCCTACGAGCAGTACTTC. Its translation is CATSRDITGTRVNSYEQYF.

Here the CDR3 reads CASNEPRLAGIEQFF. As DNA, the CDR3 is TGTGCCAGCAACGAACCGAGACTAGCGGGCATCGAGCAGTTCTTC. The chain links TRBV7-2 to TRBJ2-1; 10 nucleotides line up with TRBD2. V lost 7 bases and J lost 10; bases outside the gene matches: 13. Per germline, CDR1 SGHTA and CDR2 FQGNSA. There are 15 residues in the CDR3.

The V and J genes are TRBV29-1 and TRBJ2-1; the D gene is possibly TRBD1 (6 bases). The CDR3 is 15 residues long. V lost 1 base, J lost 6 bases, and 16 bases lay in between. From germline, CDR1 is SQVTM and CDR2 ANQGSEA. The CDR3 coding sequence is TGCAGCGTTGAAGGGAGATACAGGGTAGGCAATGAGCAGTTCTTC. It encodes CSVEGRYRVGNEQFF.

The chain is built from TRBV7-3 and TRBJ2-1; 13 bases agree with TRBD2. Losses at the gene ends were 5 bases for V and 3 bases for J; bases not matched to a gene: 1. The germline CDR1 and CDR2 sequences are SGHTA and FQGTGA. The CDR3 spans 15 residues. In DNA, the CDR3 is TGTGCCAGCAGCCGGACTAGCGGGAGCTACAATGAGCAGTTCTTC. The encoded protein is CASSRTSGSYNEQFF.

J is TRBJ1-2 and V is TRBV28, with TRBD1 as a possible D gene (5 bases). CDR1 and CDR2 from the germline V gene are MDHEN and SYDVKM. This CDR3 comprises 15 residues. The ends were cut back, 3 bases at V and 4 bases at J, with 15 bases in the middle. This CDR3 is CASSFRWGESYGYTF. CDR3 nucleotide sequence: TGTGCCAGCAGTTTTCGTTGGGGGGAGAGCTATGGCTACACCTTC.

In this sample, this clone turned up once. CDR3 in amino acids: CASSQASRGSSPLHF. CDR3 coding DNA: TGTGCCAGCAGCCAAGCGTCCAGGGGGAGTTCACCCCTCCACTTT. The V call is TRBV14, the J call TRBJ1-6; 7 positions match TRBD1. Germline loops: CDR1 SGHDN, CDR2 FVKESK. The CDR3 has 15 residues. V trimming: 1 base; J trimming: 9 bases; junction bases outside the gene matches: 6.

CDR3 in amino acids: CATSRGLQGYEQYF. The CDR3 DNA sequence: TGTGCCACCAGCAGGGGACTACAGGGCTACGAGCAGTACTTC. The V gene is TRBV15, the J gene TRBJ2-7; a possible D gene is TRBD2 (7 bases). V was shortened by 3 bases and J by 3 bases, with 12 bases between the two germline ends. Germline V lookup: CDR1 LNHNV, CDR2 YYDKDF (reference sequence). CDR3 length: 14 residues.

This CDR3 reads CATSRDSGETEAFF. The CDR3 region has the DNA TGTGCCACCAGCAGAGATTCCGGGGAAACTGAAGCTTTCTTT. V gene TRBV15 combines with J gene TRBJ1-1; D ambiguous. Trimming cost V 0 bases and J 5 bases, with 10 bases left between them. Germline loops: CDR1 LNHNV, CDR2 YYDKDF (reference sequence). CDR3 length: 14 amino acids.

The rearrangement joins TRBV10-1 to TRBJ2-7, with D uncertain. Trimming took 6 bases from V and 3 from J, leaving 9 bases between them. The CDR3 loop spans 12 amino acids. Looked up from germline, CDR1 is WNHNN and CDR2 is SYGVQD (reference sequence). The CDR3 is CASSDFSYEQYF. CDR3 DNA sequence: TGCGCCAGCAGCGACTTCAGCTACGAGCAGTACTTC.

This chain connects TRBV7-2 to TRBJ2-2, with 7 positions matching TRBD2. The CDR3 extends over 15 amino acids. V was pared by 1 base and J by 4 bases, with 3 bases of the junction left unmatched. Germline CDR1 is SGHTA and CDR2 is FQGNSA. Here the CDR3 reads CASSLGGGSTGELFF. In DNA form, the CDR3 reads TGTGCCAGCAGCTTAGGGGGAGGGAGCACCGGGGAGCTGTTTTTT.

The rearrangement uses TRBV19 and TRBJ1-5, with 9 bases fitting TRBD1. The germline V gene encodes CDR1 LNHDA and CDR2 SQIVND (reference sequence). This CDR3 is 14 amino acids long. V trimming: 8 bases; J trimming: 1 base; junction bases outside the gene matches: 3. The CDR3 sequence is CASSGTGSNQPQHF. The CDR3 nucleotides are TGTGCCAGTTCCGGGACAGGGAGCAATCAGCCCCAGCATTTT.

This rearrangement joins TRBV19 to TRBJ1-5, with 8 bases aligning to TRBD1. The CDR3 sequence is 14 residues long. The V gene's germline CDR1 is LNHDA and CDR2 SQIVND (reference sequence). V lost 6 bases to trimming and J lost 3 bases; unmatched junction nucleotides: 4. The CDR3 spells CASRRDRHNQPQHF. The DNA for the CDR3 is TGTGCCAGTAGGAGGGACAGGCACAATCAGCCCCAGCATTTT. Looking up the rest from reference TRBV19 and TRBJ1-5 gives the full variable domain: DGGITQSPKYLFRKEGQNVTLSCEQNLNHDAMYWYRQDPGQGLRLIYYSQIVNDFQKGDIAEGYSVSREKKESFPLTVTSAQKNPTAFYLCASRRDRHNQPQHFGDGTRLSIL.